The sequence of this T cell receptor beta chain was determined in a study of blood T cell repertoires in COVID-19. Overall study context: COVID-19 samples collected from the United States, Italy and Spain covered acute and convalescent phases.

TCRdb's copy holds only in-frame clones and misses some; the assay was immunoSEQ multiplex PCR. This sample carries some 250,000 clones, about 86% of them seen once, and the ten largest clones take around 6.5%. The CDR3 is 15 residues long. V was pared by 5 bases and J by 1 base, with 13 bases between. The sample taken for sequencing was peripheral blood. This sequence was found in a man in his 60s with acute or convalescent COVID-19. The chain joins TRBV5-3 to TRBJ2-1, with TRBD2 as a possible D gene (6 bases). TRBV5-3 is flagged as an ORF with uncertain function. CDR3 in DNA: TGTGCCAGAAGTCATCGGGAGTGGTCCTACAATGAGCAGTTCTTC. This gives the protein CARSHREWSYNEQFF.